The 21 T cell receptor beta chains reported below all come from one sample, sequenced in a study of blood T cells in healthy people across ages. Using a J-beta primer mix together with a sample-barcoded 5' primer, a second PCR was run for 7 to 11 cycles. One entry per CDR3 protein, called by TCRdb with MiXCR from the 5' RACE reads. This sample has about 570,000 distinct CDR3 sequences, with roughly a quarter found just once. The data also belong to a second study, concerning T cells of mothers and their children.

The sample taken for sequencing was blood. Receptors originate from a boy younger than 10 in good health.

V is TRBV12-3 or TRBV12-4 and J is TRBJ2-4; possibly TRBD2 for D (5 bases). The CDR3 extends over 14 amino acids. V lost 6 bases and J lost 8, with 17 bases in between. This chain's CDR3 is CASSPGGLADIQYF. CDR3 DNA: TGTGCCAGCAGCCCCGGAGGCTTGGCAGACATTCAGTACTTC.

The chain uses TRBV5-5 and TRBJ2-5; tentatively, D is TRBD1 (6 bases). In germline, CDR1 is SGHKS, CDR2 YYEKEE (reference sequence). The CDR3 has 12 residues. Deletions cut 4 bases from V and 11 bases from J, with 15 bases between. This chain's CDR3 is CASSASGVEQYF. The CDR3 coding sequence is TGTGCCAGCAGCGCCTCAGGGGTTGAGCAGTACTTC. The full variable domain, in which reference TRBV5-5 and TRBJ2-5 provide the parts outside the CDR3, is DAGVTQSPTHLIKTRGQQVTLRCSPISGHKSVSWYQQVLGQGPQFIFQYYEKEERGRGNFPDRFSARQFPNYSSELNVNALLLGDSALYLCASSASGVEQYFGPGTRLLVL.

Note on this clonotype: At one end, the junction sequence differs from germline, possibly due to a read error. The chain is built from TRBV5-1 and TRBJ2-3; 12 nucleotides line up with TRBD2. There are 17 residues in the CDR3. Germline V lookup: CDR1 SGHRS, CDR2 YFSETQ. CDR3 DNA sequence: TGCGCCAGAAGCTTGGGGAGACTAGCGGGAGTTCCAGATACGCAGTATTTT. This codes for CARSLGRLAGVPDTQYF.

This chain connects TRBV10-3 to TRBJ1-3; no definite D call. The CDR3 covers 13 residues. Germline CDR1 and CDR2: ENHRY and SYGVKD. The V gene lost 10 bases and the J gene lost 8 bases, with 18 bases spanning the gap. The CDR3 coding sequence is TGTGCCACCGGACTGGCTTCAGAGGACACCATATATTTT. Its protein is CATGLASEDTIYF.

This clonotype was counted a few times. The chain joins TRBV7-3 to TRBJ2-2, with 9 bases that match TRBD1. The CDR3 is 15 amino acids. V shed 6 bases, J shed 4 bases, and the junction held 6 bases outside the gene matches. The V gene's germline CDR1 is SGHTA and CDR2 FQGTGA. In DNA, the CDR3 is TGTGCCAGCAGGCAGGGACAGGGTCGCACCGGGGAGCTGTTTTTT. It specifies CASRQGQGRTGELFF.

This clonotype was recorded many times. In DNA form, the CDR3 reads TGTGCCAGCAGAAGGGACAGGGGGCTAAAGAATGAGCAGTTCTTC. Its translation: CASRRDRGLKNEQFF. This chain joins TRBV12-3 or TRBV12-4 and TRBJ2-5; 12 positions match TRBD1. The J call may be faulty, since TRBJ2-1 better matches the DNA end. CDR3 length equals 15 residues.

This clonotype was seen only a few times. Its ends do not fully match the called genes, so a read error is possible. This chain uses TRBV3-1 with TRBJ2-3; no firm D call. Germline V lookup: CDR1 LGHDT, CDR2 YNNKEL (reference sequence). CDR3 length equals 14 residues. CDR3 in amino acids: CTSSRLGGGDTQYF. The CDR3 coding sequence is TGTACCAGCAGCCGATTAGGCGGCGGCGATACGCAGTATTTT.

The rearrangement links TRBV12-3 or TRBV12-4 to TRBJ2-5, with TRBD2 matching over 7 bases. V lost 8 bases, J lost 1 base, and 10 bases stayed unmatched. The length of the CDR3 is 15 residues. The CDR3 is CASSPSTSSQETQYF. The CDR3 coding sequence is TGTGCCAGCTCACCCTCGACTAGCAGCCAAGAGACCCAGTACTTC.

There are a few counts of this clonotype. The chain links TRBV4-1 to TRBJ2-3, with TRBD2 matching over 13 bases. V lost 0 bases, J lost 1 base, and 1 base stayed unmatched. There are 17 residues in the CDR3. CDR1 is MGHRA and CDR2 is YSYEKL in the germline V gene. The CDR3: CASSQDGLAGGTDTQYF. The CDR3 DNA reads as TGCGCCAGCAGCCAAGATGGACTAGCGGGGGGCACAGATACGCAGTATTTT.

This rearrangement joins TRBV27 to TRBJ1-2; the D is unclear. The CDR3 is 14 residues long. Germline V gives CDR1 MNHEY, CDR2 SMNVEV (reference sequence). The V end lost 3 bases, the J end lost 7 bases, and 15 bases lay between the germline ends. CDR3 protein: CASSFFPPRGGYTF. DNA for the CDR3: TGTGCCAGCAGTTTTTTCCCCCCGCGGGGTGGCTACACCTTC.

This clonotype occurred a few times. The rearrangement uses TRBV18 and TRBJ2-5; unclear D gene. In germline, CDR1 is KGHSH, CDR2 LQKENI. The V end lost 2 bases, the J end lost 5 bases, and 6 bases lay between the germline ends. CDR3 size: 12 residues. CDR3 residues: CASSPIGETQYF. DNA of the CDR3: TGTGCCAGCTCACCAATAGGGGAGACCCAGTACTTC.

The chain is built from TRBV3-1 and TRBJ2-6, with 8 bases matching TRBD1. Trimming cost V 2 bases and J 2 bases; bases outside gene matches: 17. Germline-derived CDR1 and CDR2 are LGHDT and YNNKEL (reference sequence). The CDR3 sequence is 21 residues long. The CDR3 here is CASSQLRAWVRGRAGANVLTF. The CDR3, as DNA: TGTGCCAGCAGCCAACTAAGGGCGTGGGTCAGGGGGCGTGCTGGGGCCAACGTCCTGACTTTC.

The sample holds a few counts of this clonotype. This chain uses TRBV7-2 with TRBJ2-3, with 9 bases lining up with TRBD1. The CDR3 covers 16 residues. With V trimmed by 4 bases and J by 2 bases, 7 bases remained unmatched. Germline loops: CDR1 SGHTA, CDR2 FQGNSA. In DNA, the CDR3 is TGTGCCAGCAGCTGGACCGGACAGGGGTACACAGATACGCAGTATTTT. Translation: CASSWTGQGYTDTQYF.

This rearrangement joins TRBV7-2 to TRBJ2-5, with 7 nucleotides matching TRBD2. V was clipped by 5 bases and J by 3 bases; unmatched bases: 6. There are 14 residues in the CDR3. Germline V gives CDR1 SGHTA, CDR2 FQGNSA. For the CDR3, the DNA is TGTGCCAGCAGCCCCGGGGCGGGAGAAGAGACCCAGTACTTC. Translated, it gives CASSPGAGEETQYF.

This clonotype was found a few times. The J gene is TRBJ2-3, the V gene TRBV3-1; 8 bases are a match to TRBD2. The CDR3 runs 15 residues. Unmatched junction bases numbered 3, after V lost 0 bases and J lost 4 bases. Germline-derived CDR1 and CDR2 are LGHDT and YNNKEL (reference sequence). The CDR3 DNA is TGTGCCAGCAGCCAAGACGGGGGGGCCCCAGATACGCAGTATTTT. Protein: CASSQDGGAPDTQYF.

This clonotype was counted between two and nine times. V gene TRBV6-1 combines with J gene TRBJ1-2, with unresolved D. CDR3 length equals 15 residues. V was clipped by 1 base and J by 3 bases, with 12 bases between them. From germline, CDR1 is MNHNS and CDR2 SASEGT. In nucleotides, the CDR3 is TGTGCCAGCAGTGAAGATGGCGGGAGTCACTATGGCTACACCTTC. It specifies CASSEDGGSHYGYTF.

This clonotype was seen repeatedly, ten times or more. V gene TRBV7-6 combines with J gene TRBJ2-2; D gene unclear. Trimming pared 2 bases from V and 8 bases from J, leaving 3 bases between. Germline loops: CDR1 SGHVS, CDR2 FNYEAQ. The length of the CDR3 is 11 residues. CDR3 bases: TGTGCCAGCAGCTTACTGGGGGAGCTGTTTTTT. Translation: CASSLLGELFF.

The V and J genes are TRBV12-3 or TRBV12-4 and TRBJ2-5; 14 bases match TRBD2. This CDR3 region has 20 residues. V lost 4 bases to trimming and J lost 0 bases; unmatched junction nucleotides: 13. The DNA of the CDR3 is TGTGCCAGCAGTTCAGAGGGACTAGCGGGGGCCCTCTTGGACCAAGAGACCCAGTACTTC. Translation: CASSSEGLAGALLDQETQYF.

This clonotype was seen only a few times. The gene calls are TRBV12-3 or TRBV12-4 and TRBJ2-2; the D is unclear. This CDR3 is 12 amino acids long. The V gene lost 0 bases and the J gene lost 7 bases, with 3 bases spanning the gap. The CDR3 loop is CASSLADGELFF. Here the CDR3 DNA reads TGTGCCAGCAGTTTAGCGGACGGGGAGCTGTTTTTT.

In this sample, this clonotype turned up a few times. V gene TRBV28 combines with J gene TRBJ2-7; either TRBD1 or TRBD2 may supply D (7 bases each). The J call is in doubt because the DNA end fits TRBJ2-1 better. This CDR3 comprises 14 residues. Germline loops: CDR1 MDHEN, CDR2 SYDVKM. In DNA form, the CDR3 reads TGTGCCAGCAGTTTAAAGGGGGCGGGGGATGAGCAGTTCTTC. Translation gives CASSLKGAGDEQFF.

In this sample, this clonotype turned up a few times. This rearrangement joins TRBV7-8 to TRBJ2-1; D is uncertain. The germline V gene has CDR1 SGHVS and CDR2 FQNEAQ. Trimming removed 5 bases at V and 2 bases at J, with 16 bases between. The length of the CDR3 is 16 residues. CDR3 protein: CASSHDWMPTYNEQFF. In DNA form, the CDR3 reads TGTGCCAGCAGCCACGACTGGATGCCCACCTACAATGAGCAGTTCTTC.